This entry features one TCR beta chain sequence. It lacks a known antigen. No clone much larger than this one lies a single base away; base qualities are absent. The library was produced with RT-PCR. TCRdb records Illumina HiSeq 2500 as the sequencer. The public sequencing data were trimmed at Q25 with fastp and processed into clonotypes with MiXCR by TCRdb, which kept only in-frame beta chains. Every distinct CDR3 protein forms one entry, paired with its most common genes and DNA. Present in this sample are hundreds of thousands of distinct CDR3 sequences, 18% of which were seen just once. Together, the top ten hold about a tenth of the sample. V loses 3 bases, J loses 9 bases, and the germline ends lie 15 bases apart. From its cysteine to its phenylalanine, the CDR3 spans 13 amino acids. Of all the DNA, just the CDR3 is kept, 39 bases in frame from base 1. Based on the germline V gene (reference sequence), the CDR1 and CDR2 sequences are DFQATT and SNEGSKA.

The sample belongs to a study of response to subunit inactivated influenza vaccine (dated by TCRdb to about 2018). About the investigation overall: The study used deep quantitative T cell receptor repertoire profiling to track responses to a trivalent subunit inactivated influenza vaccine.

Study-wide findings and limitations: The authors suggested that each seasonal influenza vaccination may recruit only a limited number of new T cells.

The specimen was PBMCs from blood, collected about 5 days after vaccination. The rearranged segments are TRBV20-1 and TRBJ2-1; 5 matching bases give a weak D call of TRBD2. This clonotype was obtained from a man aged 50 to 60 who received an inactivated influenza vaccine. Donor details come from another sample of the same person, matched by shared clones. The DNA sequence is TGCAGTGCTAGTAAACTAGTTCATGGTGAGCAGTTCTTC. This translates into CSASKLVHGEQFF.